Listed here are 22 T cell receptor beta chains from one sample, sequenced in a study of T cell responses to AZD1222 COVID-19 vaccine. Data came from immunoSEQ multiplex PCR; TCRdb stores just in-frame clones and leaves some out. Seen here are about 180,000 clones, 87% observed once, and the top ten hold less than 3%. The sample here was peripheral blood, taken on day 0 of AZD1222 vaccination. The receptor set was obtained from an adult in good health.

J is TRBJ2-2 and V is TRBV5-1, with D hard to call. Germline V gene lookup returns CDR1 SGHRS and CDR2 YFSETQ. The CDR3 is made up of 14 amino acids. V was clipped by 0 bases and J by 7 bases, with 10 bases between them. Written as DNA, the CDR3 is TGCGCCAGCAGCTTGGAACCCAATGGCGGGGAGCTGTTTTTT. Amino acids: CASSLEPNGGELFF.

A few counts support this clone. This rearrangement joins TRBV11-2 to TRBJ1-6; D unresolved. Germline values: CDR1 SGHAT, CDR2 FQNNGV. V was pared by 3 bases and J by 0 bases, with 9 bases between. The CDR3 extends over 16 amino acids. The CDR3 loop is CASSFGEISYNSPLHF. The CDR3 DNA follows: TGTGCCAGCAGCTTCGGGGAGATCTCCTATAATTCACCCCTCCACTTT.

The rearrangement uses TRBV28 and TRBJ1-3; D call uncertain. CDR1 MDHEN and CDR2 SYDVKM come from the germline V gene. Deletions cut 6 bases from V and 1 base from J, with 4 bases between. CDR3 size: 12 residues. The CDR3 nucleotides read TGTGCCAGCAGGACTTCTGGAAACACCATATATTTT. Amino acid sequence: CASRTSGNTIYF.

The rearrangement links TRBV7-2 to TRBJ1-3; tentative D call: TRBD1 (5 bases). Trimming cost V 1 base and J 0 bases, with 10 bases left between them. The germline gives CDR1 SGHTA, CDR2 FQGNSA. The length of the CDR3 is 16 residues. The CDR3 DNA reads TGTGCCAGCAGCTTAGTTAGGGGATTCTCTGGAAACACCATATATTTT. Residues: CASSLVRGFSGNTIYF.

This chain connects TRBV11-2 to TRBJ1-2; D gene ambiguous. Deletions cut 5 bases from V and 5 bases from J, with 6 bases between. The germline V gene has CDR1 SGHAT and CDR2 FQNNGV. This CDR3 has 11 residues. The DNA of the CDR3 is TGTGCCAGCAGCACCACTTATGGCTACACCTTC. It codes for CASSTTYGYTF.

This chain connects TRBV28 to TRBJ1-5; D not resolved. CDR3 length: 14 residues. Germline V gives CDR1 MDHEN, CDR2 SYDVKM. Trimming took 6 bases from V and 1 from J, leaving 10 bases between them. The CDR3 DNA is TGTGCCAGCAGCCCCGGCGGGAGCAATCAGCCCCAGCATTTT. Its translation: CASSPGGSNQPQHF.

This chain uses TRBV18 with TRBJ1-1; no clear D. The CDR3 totals 14 residues. The germline V and J ends were trimmed by 6 bases and 9 bases, with 20 bases remaining between them. Germline CDR1 KGHSH, CDR2 LQKENI. The CDR3 region is CASSPGAGSGQAFF. Written as DNA, the CDR3 is TGTGCCAGCTCCCCCGGCGCCGGTTCAGGTCAAGCTTTCTTT.

The CDR3 bases are TGCGCCAGCAGCCAGATGGGAGGGTTGGTGAGCACAGATACGCAGTATTTT. Translated: CASSQMGGLVSTDTQYF. The chain is built from TRBV4-1 and TRBJ2-3, with TRBD2 matching over 7 bases. Trimming at V came to 3 bases and at J to 0 bases, leaving 9 bases not matched to a gene. Germline values: CDR1 MGHRA, CDR2 YSYEKL. The CDR3 sequence is 17 residues long.

This chain connects TRBV5-8 to TRBJ2-2; 11 bases are a match to TRBD1. This CDR3 is 16 amino acids long. Germline loops: CDR1 SGHTS, CDR2 YDEGEE. The V and J ends lost 5 bases and 0 bases, in that order; junction bases with no gene match: 3. The CDR3 bases are TGTGCCAGCAGGGACAGGGGGCACACGAACACCGGGGAGCTGTTTTTT. Translating gives CASRDRGHTNTGELFF.

The J gene is TRBJ2-3, the V gene TRBV2; TRBD1 aligns across 10 bases. Trimming cost V 7 bases and J 5 bases; bases outside gene matches: 3. The CDR3 spans 13 residues. Germline CDR1 reads SNHLY; CDR2 reads FYNNEI. This CDR3 reads CASKDRGGDTQYF. CDR3 DNA: TGTGCCAGCAAGGACAGGGGGGGAGATACGCAGTATTTT. Based on the CDR3 plus reference TRBV2 and TRBJ2-3, the full variable domain is EPEVTQTPSHQVTQMGQEVILRCVPISNHLYFYWYRQILGQKVEFLVSFYNNEISEKSEIFDDQFSVERPDGSNFTLKIRSTKLEDSAMYFCASKDRGGDTQYFGPGTRLTVL.

The chain uses TRBV28 and TRBJ2-7; tentatively, D is TRBD1 (6 bases). CDR3 length: 14 residues. Trimming shortened V by 6 bases and J by 7 bases, and 19 bases separated the two germline ends. Per germline, CDR1 MDHEN and CDR2 SYDVKM. CDR3 loop: CASRATGPPGEQYF. DNA of the CDR3: TGTGCCAGCAGAGCGACAGGCCCCCCGGGGGAGCAGTACTTC. Complete variable domain (other parts from reference TRBV28 and TRBJ2-7): DVKVTQSSRYLVKRTGEKVFLECVQDMDHENMFWYRQDPGLGLRLIYFSYDVKMKEKGDIPEGYSVSREKKERFSLILESASTNQTSMYLCASRATGPPGEQYFGPGTRLTVT.

This chain links TRBV5-5 with TRBJ2-7; no clear D gene. Germline V gene lookup returns CDR1 SGHKS and CDR2 YYEKEE (reference sequence). V lost 0 bases, J lost 4 bases, and 2 bases lay in between. The CDR3 sequence is 11 residues long. DNA for the CDR3: TGTGCCAGCAGCTTGGGTTACGAGCAGTACTTC. It encodes CASSLGYEQYF.

The rearrangement uses TRBV18 and TRBJ1-1, with a tentative D call TRBD1 (6 bases). Germline loops: CDR1 KGHSH, CDR2 LQKENI. This CDR3 has 15 amino acids. With 3 bases removed from V and 5 bases from J, the gap between germline ends came to 16 bases. This CDR3 is CASSPGRGGGTEAFF. CDR3 nucleotides: TGTGCCAGCTCACCCGGAAGAGGGGGGGGGACTGAAGCTTTCTTT.

The chain is built from TRBV19 and TRBJ2-7, with 13 bases lining up with TRBD2. Germline V lookup: CDR1 LNHDA, CDR2 SQIVND (reference sequence). J was trimmed by 4 bases and V by 5 bases; bases with no gene match: 5. The CDR3 spans 15 residues. In DNA, the CDR3 is TGTGCCAGTAGTTCCGGGACTAGCGGGACTTACGAGCAGTACTTC. This encodes CASSSGTSGTYEQYF.

The chain has TRBV6-1 and TRBJ1-1, with D unclear. CDR3 length equals 16 residues. V was clipped by 2 bases and J by 1 base, with 14 bases between them. Germline-derived CDR1 and CDR2 are MNHNS and SASEGT. CDR3: CASSEYPGLRNTEAFF. The CDR3 DNA reads as TGTGCCAGCAGTGAATACCCCGGACTGCGGAACACTGAAGCTTTCTTT.

This clone was found a few times. J is TRBJ2-7 and V is TRBV6-5; D remains ambiguous. CDR3 length equals 15 residues. V dropped 2 bases and J dropped 0 bases, with 11 bases sitting between them. The V gene's germline CDR1 is MNHEY and CDR2 SVGAGI. CDR3 bases: TGTGCCAGCAGTTACGGGATGGTTAGCTCCTACGAGCAGTACTTC. It yields the protein CASSYGMVSSYEQYF.

This sequence joins TRBV19 and TRBJ1-1; TRBD1 matches 9 bases. From germline, CDR1 is LNHDA and CDR2 SQIVND (reference sequence). V dropped 6 bases and J dropped 5; count of bases not matched to a gene: 10. There are 15 residues in the CDR3. CDR3 coding DNA: TGTGCCAGTAGGGGACCGGGACAGGGCCTGACTGAAGCTTTCTTT. As protein: CASRGPGQGLTEAFF.

The rearrangement links TRBV28 to TRBJ2-5; TRBD2 might be the D (6 bases). Germline loops: CDR1 MDHEN, CDR2 SYDVKM. Trimming removed 3 bases at V and 4 bases at J, with 15 bases between. This CDR3 has 15 amino acids. The DNA of the CDR3 is TGTGCCAGCAGTTTCCGCGAAAACGGGAGAGAGACCCAGTACTTC. Translation: CASSFRENGRETQYF.

The rearrangement links TRBV12-3 or TRBV12-4 to TRBJ1-1; a weak D match, TRBD1 (5 bases). This CDR3 has 12 residues. V lost 3 bases and J 4 bases, leaving 6 bases between the germline ends. The CDR3 bases are TGTGCCAGCAGTTTTGGGGGCACTGAAGCTTTCTTT. Translating gives CASSFGGTEAFF.

The chain's CDR3 is CAISDSGAGNTIYF. CDR3 DNA: TGTGCCATCAGTGACTCGGGGGCCGGAAACACCATATATTTT. This chain joins TRBV10-3 and TRBJ1-3; D is perhaps TRBD1 (6 bases). V dropped 3 bases and J dropped 4 bases, with 10 bases sitting between them. Germline V lookup: CDR1 ENHRY, CDR2 SYGVKD. The length of the CDR3 is 14 residues.

The table lists this clone with a count of one. The chain recombines TRBV29-1 with TRBJ2-3; tentative D call: TRBD2 (6 bases). CDR3 length: 14 amino acids. The V end lost 1 base, the J end lost 3 bases, and 11 bases lay between the germline ends. Per the germline V gene, CDR1 is SQVTM and CDR2 is ANQGSEA. DNA for the CDR3: TGCAGCGTTGAAGGACTAGATTTAACAGATACGCAGTATTTT. As protein: CSVEGLDLTDTQYF.

The V and J genes are TRBV5-1 and TRBJ2-2; D is perhaps TRBD1 (5 bases). This CDR3 contains 18 residues. V lost 3 bases and J lost 0, with 18 bases in between. Germline values: CDR1 SGHRS, CDR2 YFSETQ. The CDR3 region has the DNA TGCGCCAGCAGCTCCTCTGACAGCTCCCCCGCGAACACCGGGGAGCTGTTTTTT. It codes for CASSSSDSSPANTGELFF.